This TCR beta chain was recovered during a study of beta chain features in type 1 diabetes. The CDR3 has 12 residues. The V and J ends lost 2 bases and 7 bases respectively, with 8 bases between them. Germline lookup yields CDR1 SEHNR and CDR2 FQNEAQ (reference sequence). The authors reverse transcribed all of the isolated RNA, so sequencing captured expressed TCRB transcripts. Profiling relied on immunoSEQ multiplex PCR, and the TCRdb table lists in-frame clones only, not all of them. Counted here are under 800,000 clones, roughly 16% occurring once; the ten biggest clones make up approximately 0.093%.

The rearrangement joins TRBV7-9 to TRBJ2-5; D possibly corresponds to TRBD1 (5 bases). Sequenced sample: naive CD4+ T cells from blood. The sequence derives from a young man in good health. CDR3 loop: CASSLSQGTQYF. The DNA of the CDR3 is TGTGCCAGCAGCTTAAGCCAGGGGACCCAGTACTTC.